Reported below is one T cell receptor (beta chain). Study processing details: Scientists estimated how many nucleated cells there were by amplifying reference gene primers. Profiling relied on immunoSEQ multiplex PCR, and the TCRdb table lists in-frame clones only, not all of them. Clone size and V and J calls were adopted from that table, with D and trimming inferred from the DNA. The sample comprises fewer than 200,000 clones, about 85% of which are singletons, and around 8% rests with the top ten. The data stem from a study of blood T cell repertoires in COVID-19. Across the whole study: The study drew acute and convalescent COVID-19 samples from the United States, Italy and Spain.

The CDR3 totals 14 residues. V lost 7 bases, J lost 7 bases, and 2 bases stayed unmatched. Germline assignment: CDR1 SNHLY and CDR2 FYNNEI. The chain has TRBV2 and TRBJ1-6; 12 bases line up with TRBD1. The TCR comes from a woman aged 55-69 years with COVID-19, enrolled during active disease. Input material: peripheral blood. CDR3 bases: TGTGCCAGCACGGGACAGGGGGCAAATTCACCCCTCCACTTT. Translation gives CASTGQGANSPLHF.